This T cell receptor (beta chain) derives from a study of CD8 T cells in ankylosing spondylitis. Trimming removed 5 bases at V and 6 bases at J, with 13 bases between. CDR1 is SGHTA and CDR2 is FQGTGA in the germline V gene. The CDR3 consists of 13 residues. Findings and caveats of the study: A motif in TCR beta, a set of about 8 highly homologous variants, appeared characteristic of ankylosing spondylitis blood. Reportedly, significant enrichment of disease-linked clones occurred in matched ankylosing spondylitis synovial fluid.

In TCRdb, the 5' RACE reads were re-called with MiXCR into one record per CDR3 protein. The repertoire holds 300,000 to 350,000 distinct CDR3 sequences, with more than 20% as singletons. This clonotype appeared a single time. No antigen is known for it. The chain links TRBV7-3 to TRBJ1-2; the D is unclear. Sequenced material: blood, either unsorted or a sorted T cell fraction (not recorded which). The source of this sequence is a female donor with ankylosing spondylitis or in good health (not recorded which). CDR3 amino acids: CASSTGPTDGYTF. The CDR3 DNA is TGTGCCAGCAGCACCGGACCTACTGATGGCTACACCTTC.